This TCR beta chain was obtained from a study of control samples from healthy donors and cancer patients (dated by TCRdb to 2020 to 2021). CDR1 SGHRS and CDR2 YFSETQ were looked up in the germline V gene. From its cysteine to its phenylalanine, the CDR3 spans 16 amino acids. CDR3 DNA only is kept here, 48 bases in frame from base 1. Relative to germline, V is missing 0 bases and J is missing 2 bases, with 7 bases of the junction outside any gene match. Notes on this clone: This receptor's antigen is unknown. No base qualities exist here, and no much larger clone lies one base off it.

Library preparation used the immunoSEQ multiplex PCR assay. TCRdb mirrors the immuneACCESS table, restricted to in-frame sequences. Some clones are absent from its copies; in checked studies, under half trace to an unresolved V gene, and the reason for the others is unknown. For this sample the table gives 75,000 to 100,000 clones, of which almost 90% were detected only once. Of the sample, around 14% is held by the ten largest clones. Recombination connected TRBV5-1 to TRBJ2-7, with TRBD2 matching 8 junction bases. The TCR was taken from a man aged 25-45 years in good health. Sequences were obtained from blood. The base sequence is TGCGCCAGCAGCTTGGGTCCGTCGGGAGGGACCTACGAGCAGTACTTC. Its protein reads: CASSLGPSGGTYEQYF.